The present TCR beta chain was sequenced within a study of CD8 T cells in Susac syndrome. The V gene lost 5 bases and the J gene lost 10 bases, with 17 bases spanning the gap. This CDR3 contains 14 residues. Germline CDR1 is KGHDR and CDR2 is SFDVKD. Sequencing of TCR beta was undertaken in CD8+ and CD4+ T cells derived from blood. Bulk CD8+ and CD4+ cells came from magnetic negative isolation; CD8+ TEMRA by FACS. RNA totalling roughly 0.45 to 1 ug underwent reverse transcription with random hexamers. The authors amplified TCR beta CDR3 across 54 Vbeta and 13 Jbeta using immunoSEQ multiplex PCR. Each CDR3 protein gets one entry after TCRdb re-called the immunoSEQ multiplex PCR reads with MiXCR. Here the sample spans about 200,000 distinct CDR3 sequences, 85% to 95% being singletons. This clonotype has a handful of counts.

The chain joins TRBV24-1 to TRBJ2-1; tentatively, D is TRBD2 (5 bases). Specimen: CD4+ T cells from PBMCs. This receptor was identified in a human donor in good health. CDR3 in amino acids: CATSVPGGELEQFF. Written as DNA, the CDR3 is TGTGCCACCAGTGTTCCTGGAGGTGAATTGGAGCAGTTCTTC.